Listed below are T cell receptor beta chains from one sample, sequenced in a study of cytomegalovirus exposure and HLA in healthy donors. Repertoires were generated with immunoSEQ multiplex PCR, while TCRdb's copy carries only in-frame clones and drops some. The data show some 190,000 clones, about 83% seen once. The source material was PBMCs. These receptor sequences come from a man aged 40-55 years in good health and CMV-seropositive. Each CDR3 is given with its conserved first and last residue. A D gene is named only where the DNA matches it firmly. Only part of the rows carry a size: once, few, many, or a class if the clone is expanded.

v_call	d_call	j_call	clone_size	cdr3_aa	cdr3_nt
TRBV7-3	.	TRBJ2-1	.	CASSREPPGGSYNEQFF	TGTGCCAGCAGCCGTGAACCGCCGGGGGGCTCTTACAATGAGCAGTTCTTC
TRBV15	TRBD2	TRBJ2-1	.	CATSTTSRGLAGDNEQFF	TGTGCCACCAGCACTACCTCCCGAGGGCTAGCGGGGGACAATGAGCAGTTCTTC
TRBV18	TRBD1	TRBJ1-4	.	CASSQQGATNEKLFF	TGTGCCAGCTCCCAACAGGGGGCAACTAATGAAAAACTGTTTTTT
TRBV18	TRBD1	TRBJ1-1	.	CASSPRAGGEGTEAFF	TGTGCCAGCTCACCTCGGGCAGGGGGTGAGGGCACTGAAGCTTTCTTT
TRBV27	TRBD2	TRBJ2-2	.	CASRIGGTSGAGELFF	TGTGCCAGCAGGATTGGGGGGACTAGTGGGGCCGGGGAGCTGTTTTTT
TRBV18	.	TRBJ1-2	.	CASSPEMAGEGYGYTF	TGTGCCAGCTCACCAGAGATGGCAGGGGAAGGCTATGGCTACACCTTC
TRBV20-1	.	TRBJ1-1	.	CSAPSTEAFF	TGCAGTGCGCCGAGCACTGAAGCTTTCTTT
TRBV5-1	.	TRBJ1-2	.	CASSSLGGLYGYTF	TGCGCCAGCAGCTCCCTCGGAGGGCTCTATGGCTACACCTTC
TRBV6-1	.	TRBJ2-3	.	CASSGGTGRGDTQYF	TGTGCCAGCAGTGGCGGGACTGGGCGGGGAGATACGCAGTATTTT
TRBV4-3	.	TRBJ1-3	.	CASRRRSSGNTIYF	TGCGCCAGCAGGAGGCGGTCCTCTGGAAACACCATATATTTT
TRBV21-1	.	TRBJ1-2	.	CASSKGLRGQDYGYTF	TGTGCCAGCAGCAAAGGGCTCAGGGGGCAGGACTATGGCTACACCTTC
TRBV7-8	.	TRBJ1-2	.	CASSASTGSVSYGYTF	TGTGCCAGCAGCGCCAGCACAGGGTCTGTCAGCTATGGCTACACCTTC
TRBV6-1	TRBD1	TRBJ1-5	.	CASGTGYNQPQHF	TGTGCCAGTGGGACAGGATACAATCAGCCCCAGCATTTT
TRBV23-1	TRBD1	TRBJ2-7	.	CASGVFETGQGYEQYF	TGCGCCAGCGGAGTCTTCGAGACGGGACAGGGCTACGAGCAGTACTTC
TRBV19	TRBD2	TRBJ2-5	.	CASSKRQREGETQYF	TGTGCCAGTAGTAAGAGGCAGCGGGAGGGAGAGACCCAGTACTTC
TRBV29-1	TRBD1	TRBJ2-5	.	CSVGTGAATVTQYF	TGCAGCGTGGGGACAGGGGCGGCGACGGTGACCCAGTACTTC
TRBV19	.	TRBJ1-5	.	CASRADWQPQHF	TGTGCCAGTAGGGCTGATTGGCAGCCCCAGCATTTT
TRBV7-9	.	TRBJ1-1	.	CASSSQGGSTEAFF	TGTGCCAGCAGCTCACAAGGAGGGTCCACTGAAGCTTTCTTT
TRBV19	.	TRBJ1-1	once	CASSIAAGTTEAFF	TGTGCCAGTAGTATAGCCGCAGGGACAACTGAAGCTTTCTTT
TRBV11-2	.	TRBJ1-1	.	CASSLGGGIGEAFF	TGTGCCAGCAGCTTAGGGGGAGGGATTGGTGAAGCTTTCTTT
TRBV27	.	TRBJ2-3	.	CASGLGDTQYF	TGTGCCAGCGGTCTAGGAGATACGCAGTATTTT
TRBV28	.	TRBJ1-3	.	CASSASYTIYF	TGTGCCAGCAGTGCGTCGTACACCATATATTTT
TRBV2	.	TRBJ2-1	.	CASGGAGGRPFF	TGTGCCAGCGGAGGGGCAGGGGGTAGGCCGTTCTTC
TRBV9	TRBD1	TRBJ1-1	.	CASSPITGQGATEAFF	TGTGCCAGCAGCCCAATCACGGGGCAGGGGGCCACTGAAGCTTTCTTT
TRBV19	TRBD2	TRBJ2-6	.	CASSVGRAGANVLTF	TGTGCCAGTAGTGTCGGGAGGGCTGGGGCCAACGTCCTGACTTTC
TRBV5-1	TRBD1	TRBJ2-7	.	CASSLMGQGAIEQYF	TGCGCCAGCAGCTTGATGGGACAGGGGGCCATCGAGCAGTACTTC
TRBV7-2	TRBD2	TRBJ2-1	once	CASSPGGTSVYNEQFF	TGTGCCAGCAGCCCGGGGGGGACTAGCGTCTACAATGAGCAGTTCTTC
TRBV11-2	.	TRBJ2-5	.	CASSLTAETQYF	TGTGCCAGCAGCTTGACAGCAGAGACCCAGTACTTC
TRBV5-6	.	TRBJ2-7	.	CASRYRSSYEQYF	TGTGCCAGCAGATACAGGAGCTCCTACGAGCAGTACTTC
TRBV6-5	.	TRBJ2-4	.	CATQLTAKNIQYF	TGTGCCACCCAGTTAACAGCCAAAAACATTCAGTACTTC
TRBV10-1	TRBD1	TRBJ2-2	.	CASSFGTGNTGELFF	TGCGCCAGCAGTTTCGGGACAGGGAACACCGGGGAGCTGTTTTTT
TRBV10-3	TRBD1	TRBJ2-5	.	CAISATGDRQETQYF	TGTGCCATCAGTGCGACAGGGGACCGTCAAGAGACCCAGTACTTC
TRBV5-1	TRBD2	TRBJ2-5	.	CASSPALAAGETQYF	TGCGCCAGCAGCCCCGCGCTAGCGGCGGGGGAGACCCAGTACTTC
TRBV10-3	TRBD1	TRBJ2-5	.	CAISEGQGGETQYF	TGTGCCATCAGCGAGGGACAGGGCGGGGAGACCCAGTACTTC
TRBV7-8	.	TRBJ2-7	.	CASSSFGGGYEQYF	TGTGCCAGCAGCTCATTCGGAGGGGGCTACGAGCAGTACTTC
TRBV19	TRBD1	TRBJ1-1	.	CASSSFSQGETEAFF	TGTGCCAGTAGTTCATTCTCGCAGGGGGAAACTGAAGCTTTCTTT
TRBV6-5	.	TRBJ2-1	.	CASSLRPQAREQFF	TGTGCCAGCAGCCTCCGCCCCCAGGCTCGGGAGCAGTTCTTC
TRBV6-1	.	TRBJ1-5	.	CASKDTSNQPQHF	TGTGCCAGCAAGGACACGAGCAATCAGCCCCAGCATTTT
TRBV9	.	TRBJ1-1	.	CASSVVSGSIFAEAFF	TGTGCCAGCAGCGTAGTGTCAGGGTCTATTTTCGCTGAAGCTTTCTTT
TRBV15	TRBD2	TRBJ2-1	.	CATSGSGSSYNEQFF	TGTGCCACCAGCGGTAGCGGGAGCTCCTACAATGAGCAGTTCTTC
TRBV5-8	TRBD1	TRBJ2-7	.	CASSLSYRGGYEQYF	TGTGCCAGCAGCTTATCCTACAGGGGTGGCTACGAGCAGTACTTC
TRBV5-5	TRBD1	TRBJ1-5	once	CASSWTGKANQPQHF	TGTGCCAGCAGCTGGACAGGGAAAGCCAATCAGCCCCAGCATTTT
TRBV15	.	TRBJ1-1	.	CATSRDRGGNTEAFF	TGTGCCACCAGCAGAGATCGGGGGGGAAACACTGAAGCTTTCTTT
TRBV6-5	TRBD1	TRBJ2-7	few	CASSGGQGSLYEQYF	TGTGCCAGCAGTGGGGGACAGGGATCACTCTACGAGCAGTACTTC
TRBV7-3	TRBD2	TRBJ2-3	.	CASSLSGRARGTDTQYF	TGTGCCAGCAGTCTGAGCGGGAGGGCCCGGGGCACAGATACGCAGTATTTT
TRBV2	.	TRBJ2-7	.	CASMGLSYEQYF	TGTGCCAGCATGGGCCTCTCCTACGAGCAGTACTTC
TRBV19	TRBD2	TRBJ2-7	.	CASSARLAGGYEQYF	TGTGCCAGTAGTGCAAGACTAGCGGGAGGCTACGAGCAGTACTTC
TRBV11-2	TRBD2	TRBJ2-7	.	CASSSAGGPREQYF	TGTGCCAGCAGCTCAGCGGGAGGGCCTAGGGAGCAGTACTTC
TRBV30	.	TRBJ2-7	.	CAWRGGTYEQYF	TGTGCCTGGAGAGGGGGTACCTACGAGCAGTACTTC
TRBV7-7	TRBD2	TRBJ2-1	once	CASSLVGLAFDEQFF	TGTGCTAGCAGCTTAGTGGGACTAGCGTTCGATGAGCAGTTCTTC
TRBV14	.	TRBJ2-3	once	CASSQAARGGGTDTQYF	TGTGCCAGCAGCCAGGCCGCTCGGGGAGGCGGGACAGATACGCAGTATTTT
TRBV29-1	TRBD1	TRBJ1-3	.	CSVTGGIDGNTIYF	TGCAGCGTTACAGGGGGCATTGATGGAAACACCATATATTTT
TRBV7-8	.	TRBJ2-7	.	CASSLDTGTEQYF	TGTGCCAGCAGCTTAGATACAGGTACCGAGCAGTACTTC
TRBV11-2	.	TRBJ2-6	.	CASSLEGAAGANVLTF	TGTGCCAGCAGCTTAGAGGGGGCAGCAGGGGCCAACGTCCTGACTTTC
TRBV25-1	.	TRBJ2-1	.	CATSHPDSGDEQFF	TGTGCCACCTCCCACCCTGACTCCGGCGATGAGCAGTTCTTC
TRBV7-9	TRBD1	TRBJ1-2	.	CASSPYPGTDLCF	TGTGCCAGCAGCCCATATCCCGGGACAGACCTATGCTTC
TRBV15	.	TRBJ2-7	.	CATSRDTRTYEQYF	TGTGCCACCAGCAGAGATACACGAACCTACGAGCAGTACTTC